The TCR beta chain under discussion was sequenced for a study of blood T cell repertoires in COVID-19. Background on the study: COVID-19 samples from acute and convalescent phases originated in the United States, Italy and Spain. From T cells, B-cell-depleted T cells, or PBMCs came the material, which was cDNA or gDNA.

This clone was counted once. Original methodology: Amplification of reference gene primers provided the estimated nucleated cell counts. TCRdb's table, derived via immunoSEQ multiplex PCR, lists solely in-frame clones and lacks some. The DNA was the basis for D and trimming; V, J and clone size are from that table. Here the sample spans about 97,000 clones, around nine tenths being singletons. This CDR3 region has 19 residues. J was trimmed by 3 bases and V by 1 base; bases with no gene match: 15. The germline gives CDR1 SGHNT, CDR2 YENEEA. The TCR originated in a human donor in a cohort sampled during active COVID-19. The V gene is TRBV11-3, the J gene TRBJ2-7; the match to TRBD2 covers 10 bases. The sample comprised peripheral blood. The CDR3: CASSLVWASGRILVYEQYF. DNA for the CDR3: TGTGCCAGCAGCTTAGTATGGGCTAGCGGGAGAATATTGGTCTACGAGCAGTACTTC.